The rows below give T cell receptor beta chains drawn from one sample of a study of cytomegalovirus exposure and HLA in healthy donors. Sequencing used immunoSEQ multiplex PCR; TCRdb keeps in-frame clones, though not all of them. The sample includes more than 200,000 clones, about four fifths of them seen just once. Sequences were obtained from PBMCs. Every receptor here comes from a middle-aged man in good health and CMV-seropositive. The CDR3 runs from the conserved cysteine through the conserved F or W. A D gene is named only where the DNA matches it firmly. A row's size may be missing; if present it is once, few, many or a size class.

D gene: .
clone size: .
J gene: TRBJ2-3
V gene: TRBV5-1
CDR3 protein: CASSLEGRYGTDTQYF
CDR3 DNA: TGCGCCAGCAGCTTGGAGGGGAGGTATGGCACAGATACGCAGTATTTT

D gene: .
clone size: .
J gene: TRBJ2-7
V gene: TRBV18
CDR3 protein: CASSPRGPEGEQYF
CDR3 DNA: TGTGCCAGCTCACCGCGGGGGCCGGAGGGGGAGCAGTACTTC

D gene: TRBD2
clone size: .
J gene: TRBJ2-1
V gene: TRBV2
CDR3 protein: CASSYGLAGDYNEQFF
CDR3 DNA: TGTGCCAGCAGTTATGGACTAGCGGGAGACTACAATGAGCAGTTCTTC

D gene: TRBD2
clone size: .
J gene: TRBJ2-1
V gene: TRBV30
CDR3 protein: CAWRGLADEQFF
CDR3 DNA: TGTGCCTGGAGAGGACTAGCGGATGAGCAGTTCTTC

D gene: .
clone size: .
J gene: TRBJ1-1
V gene: TRBV7-9
CDR3 protein: CASSVTGFNTEAFF
CDR3 DNA: TGTGCCAGCAGCGTAACGGGATTCAACACTGAAGCTTTCTTT

D gene: TRBD1
clone size: .
J gene: TRBJ1-3
V gene: TRBV9
CDR3 protein: CASSPRQGTSGNTIYF
CDR3 DNA: TGTGCCAGCAGCCCAAGACAGGGGACATCAGGAAACACCATATATTTT

D gene: .
clone size: once
J gene: TRBJ1-2
V gene: TRBV6-5
CDR3 protein: CASSPSLGGDYGYTF
CDR3 DNA: TGTGCCAGCAGTCCCTCCCTGGGGGGGGACTATGGCTACACCTTC

D gene: TRBD2
clone size: .
J gene: TRBJ2-1
V gene: TRBV4-1
CDR3 protein: CASSQGGLAGMNNEQFF
CDR3 DNA: TGCGCCAGCAGCCAAGGAGGACTAGCGGGGATGAACAATGAGCAGTTCTTC

D gene: .
clone size: .
J gene: TRBJ2-3
V gene: TRBV29-1
CDR3 protein: CSVEVPSGPSDTQYF
CDR3 DNA: TGCAGCGTTGAAGTTCCCAGCGGGCCATCAGATACGCAGTATTTT

D gene: TRBD2
clone size: once
J gene: TRBJ2-3
V gene: TRBV6-5
CDR3 protein: CASRWTGTRTDTQYF
CDR3 DNA: TGTGCCAGCAGGTGGACCGGGACTAGAACGGATACGCAGTATTTT

D gene: TRBD1
clone size: .
J gene: TRBJ1-5
V gene: TRBV4-1
CDR3 protein: CATRGTGSNQPQHF
CDR3 DNA: TGCGCCACCCGAGGGACAGGCAGCAATCAGCCCCAGCATTTT

D gene: TRBD1
clone size: .
J gene: TRBJ2-1
V gene: TRBV7-9
CDR3 protein: CASSHRGGEQFF
CDR3 DNA: TGTGCCAGCAGCCACAGGGGCGGTGAGCAGTTCTTC

D gene: TRBD1
clone size: once
J gene: TRBJ2-3
V gene: TRBV5-4
CDR3 protein: CASSYGQGTTDTQYF
CDR3 DNA: TGTGCCAGCAGCTATGGACAGGGTACCACAGATACGCAGTATTTT

D gene: .
clone size: few
J gene: TRBJ2-7
V gene: TRBV7-9
CDR3 protein: CASSLGGGQGEQYF
CDR3 DNA: TGTGCCAGCAGCTTAGGAGGGGGACAAGGCGAGCAGTACTTC

D gene: TRBD2
clone size: .
J gene: TRBJ2-1
V gene: TRBV5-1
CDR3 protein: CASSPLPLANEQFF
CDR3 DNA: TGCGCCAGCAGCCCACTACCACTAGCGAATGAGCAGTTCTTC

D gene: .
clone size: .
J gene: TRBJ1-5
V gene: TRBV27
CDR3 protein: CASSLKVSSQPQHF
CDR3 DNA: TGTGCCAGCAGTTTAAAGGTCTCTAGTCAGCCCCAGCATTTT

D gene: .
clone size: .
J gene: TRBJ1-1
V gene: TRBV11-2
CDR3 protein: CASSLSGNTEAFF
CDR3 DNA: TGTGCCAGCAGCTTATCAGGAAACACTGAAGCTTTCTTT

D gene: TRBD1
clone size: .
J gene: TRBJ1-5
V gene: TRBV28
CDR3 protein: CASSPDRGDQPQHF
CDR3 DNA: TGTGCCAGCAGTCCGGACAGGGGCGACCAGCCCCAGCATTTT

D gene: .
clone size: .
J gene: TRBJ1-2
V gene: TRBV6-1
CDR3 protein: CASSERTPPHQGYTF
CDR3 DNA: TGTGCCAGCAGTGAGAGGACACCACCTCACCAGGGCTACACCTTC

D gene: .
clone size: once
J gene: TRBJ2-5
V gene: TRBV7-2
CDR3 protein: CASSPPGSQIQETQYF
CDR3 DNA: TGTGCCAGCAGTCCCCCCGGGAGCCAGATTCAAGAGACCCAGTACTTC

D gene: TRBD2
clone size: .
J gene: TRBJ2-2
V gene: TRBV5-1
CDR3 protein: CASSPYAGGEDTGELFF
CDR3 DNA: TGCGCCAGCAGCCCCTATGCGGGAGGGGAGGACACCGGGGAGCTGTTTTTT

D gene: .
clone size: .
J gene: TRBJ1-5
V gene: TRBV2
CDR3 protein: CASSARRDPSGVVQPQHF
CDR3 DNA: TGTGCCAGCAGTGCCCGACGGGATCCCTCCGGCGTCGTTCAGCCCCAGCATTTT

D gene: TRBD2
clone size: .
J gene: TRBJ2-3
V gene: TRBV30
CDR3 protein: CAWNAGGPMADTQYF
CDR3 DNA: TGTGCCTGGAACGCGGGAGGGCCAATGGCAGATACGCAGTATTTT

D gene: TRBD2
clone size: .
J gene: TRBJ2-1
V gene: TRBV6-5
CDR3 protein: CASSYKGGRPYNEQFF
CDR3 DNA: TGTGCCAGCAGTTACAAAGGCGGGAGGCCCTACAATGAGCAGTTCTTC

D gene: .
clone size: .
J gene: TRBJ2-2
V gene: TRBV2
CDR3 protein: CASSANSNTGELFF
CDR3 DNA: TGTGCCAGCAGTGCCAACTCTAACACCGGGGAGCTGTTTTTT

D gene: .
clone size: .
J gene: TRBJ2-5
V gene: TRBV5-4
CDR3 protein: CASSERGGETQYF
CDR3 DNA: TGTGCCAGCAGTGAAAGGGGTGGAGAGACCCAGTACTTC

D gene: .
clone size: .
J gene: TRBJ1-1
V gene: TRBV14
CDR3 protein: CASSLAFNTEAFF
CDR3 DNA: TGTGCCAGCAGCTTGGCATTTAACACTGAAGCTTTCTTT

D gene: TRBD2
clone size: once
J gene: TRBJ2-1
V gene: TRBV5-1
CDR3 protein: CASSVTSGSNNEQFF
CDR3 DNA: TGCGCCAGCAGCGTGACTAGCGGGAGCAACAATGAGCAGTTCTTC

D gene: .
clone size: .
J gene: TRBJ2-1
V gene: TRBV11-3
CDR3 protein: CASSPLGSGWNEQFF
CDR3 DNA: TGTGCCAGCAGCCCACTAGGTAGCGGTTGGAATGAGCAGTTCTTC

D gene: TRBD1
clone size: few
J gene: TRBJ2-3
V gene: TRBV2
CDR3 protein: CASRTGVTDTQYF
CDR3 DNA: TGTGCCAGTCGGACAGGGGTCACAGATACGCAGTATTTT

D gene: TRBD1
clone size: .
J gene: TRBJ2-3
V gene: TRBV29-1
CDR3 protein: CSDGQGWVGTDTQYF
CDR3 DNA: TGCAGCGATGGACAGGGATGGGTGGGCACAGATACGCAGTATTTT

D gene: .
clone size: .
J gene: TRBJ1-4
V gene: TRBV2
CDR3 protein: CASSERVGVAEKLFF
CDR3 DNA: TGTGCCAGCAGTGAAAGAGTAGGGGTGGCGGAAAAACTGTTTTTT